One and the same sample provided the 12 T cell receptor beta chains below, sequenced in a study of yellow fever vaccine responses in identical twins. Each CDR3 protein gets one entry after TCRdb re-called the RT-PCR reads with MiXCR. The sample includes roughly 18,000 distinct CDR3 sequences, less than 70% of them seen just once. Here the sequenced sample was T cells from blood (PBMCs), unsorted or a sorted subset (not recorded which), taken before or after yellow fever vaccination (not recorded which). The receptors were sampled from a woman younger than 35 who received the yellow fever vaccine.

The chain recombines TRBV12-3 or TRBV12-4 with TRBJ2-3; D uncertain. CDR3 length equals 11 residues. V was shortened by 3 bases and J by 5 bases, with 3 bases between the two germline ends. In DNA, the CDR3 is TGTGCCAGCAGTTTTGGAGATACGCAGTATTTT. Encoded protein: CASSFGDTQYF.

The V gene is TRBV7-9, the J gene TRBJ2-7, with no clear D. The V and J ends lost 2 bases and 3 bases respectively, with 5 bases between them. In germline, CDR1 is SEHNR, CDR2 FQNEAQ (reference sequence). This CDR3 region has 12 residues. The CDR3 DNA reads TGTGCCAGCAGCTTAACCGGCTACGAGCAGTACTTC. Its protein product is CASSLTGYEQYF.

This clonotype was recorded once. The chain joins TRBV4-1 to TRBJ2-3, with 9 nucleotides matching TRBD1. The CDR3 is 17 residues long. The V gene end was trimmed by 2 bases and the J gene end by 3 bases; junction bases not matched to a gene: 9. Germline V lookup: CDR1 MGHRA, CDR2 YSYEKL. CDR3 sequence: CASSQKDRGWRTDTQYF. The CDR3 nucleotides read TGCGCCAGCAGCCAAAAGGACAGGGGATGGAGAACAGATACGCAGTATTTT.

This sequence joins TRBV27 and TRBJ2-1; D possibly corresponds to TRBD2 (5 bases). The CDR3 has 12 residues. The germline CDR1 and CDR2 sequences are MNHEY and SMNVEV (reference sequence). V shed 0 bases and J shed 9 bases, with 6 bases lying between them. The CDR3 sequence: CASSLSAGEQFF. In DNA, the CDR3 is TGTGCCAGCAGTTTATCGGCGGGTGAGCAGTTCTTC.

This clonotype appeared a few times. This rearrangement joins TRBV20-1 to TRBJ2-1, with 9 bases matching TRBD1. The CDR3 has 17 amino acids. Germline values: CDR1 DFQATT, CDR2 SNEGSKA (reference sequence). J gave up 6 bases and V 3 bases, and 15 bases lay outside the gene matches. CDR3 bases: TGCAGTGCTAGTAAGTCCCCCGGGACAGGGATCGGCAATGAGCAGTTCTTC. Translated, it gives CSASKSPGTGIGNEQFF.

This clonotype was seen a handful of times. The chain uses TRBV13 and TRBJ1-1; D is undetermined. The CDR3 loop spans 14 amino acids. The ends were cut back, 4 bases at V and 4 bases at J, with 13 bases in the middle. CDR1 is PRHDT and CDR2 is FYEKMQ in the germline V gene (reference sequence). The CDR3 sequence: CASSSGSRSTEAFF. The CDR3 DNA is TGTGCCAGCAGCTCCGGTTCTAGGAGCACTGAAGCTTTCTTT.

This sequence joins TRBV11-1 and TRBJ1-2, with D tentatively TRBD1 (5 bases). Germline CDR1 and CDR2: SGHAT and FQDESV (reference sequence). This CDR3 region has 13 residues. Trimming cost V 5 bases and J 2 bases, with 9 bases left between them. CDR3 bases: TGTGCCAGCAGCCAGACAGACAACTATGGCTACACCTTC. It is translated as CASSQTDNYGYTF.

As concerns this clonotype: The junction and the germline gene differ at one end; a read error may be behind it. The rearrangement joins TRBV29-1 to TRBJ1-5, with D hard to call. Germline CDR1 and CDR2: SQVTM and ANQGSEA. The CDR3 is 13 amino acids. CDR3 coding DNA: TGCAGCGTTCAAGAGGGTTTGGAGCAGCCCCAGCATTTT. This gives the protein CSVQEGLEQPQHF.

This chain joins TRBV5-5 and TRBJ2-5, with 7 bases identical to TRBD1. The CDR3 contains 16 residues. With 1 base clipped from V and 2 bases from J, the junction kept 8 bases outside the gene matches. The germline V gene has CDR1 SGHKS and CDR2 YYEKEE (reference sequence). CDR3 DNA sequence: TGTGCCAGCAGCTTGAAGGGACAGAGAGGTCAAGAGACCCAGTACTTC. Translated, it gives CASSLKGQRGQETQYF.

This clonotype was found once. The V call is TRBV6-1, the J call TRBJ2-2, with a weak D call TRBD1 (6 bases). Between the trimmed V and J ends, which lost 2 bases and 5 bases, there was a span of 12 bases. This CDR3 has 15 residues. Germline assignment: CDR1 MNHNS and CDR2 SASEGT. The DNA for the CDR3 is TGTGCCAGCAGTGAAAGTATCGGACAGACCGGGGAGCTGTTTTTT. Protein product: CASSESIGQTGELFF.

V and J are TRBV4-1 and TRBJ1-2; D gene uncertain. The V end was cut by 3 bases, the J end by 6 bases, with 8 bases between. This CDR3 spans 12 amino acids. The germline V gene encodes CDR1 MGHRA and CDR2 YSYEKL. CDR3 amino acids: CASSQAPHGYTF. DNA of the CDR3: TGCGCCAGCAGCCAGGCCCCACATGGCTACACCTTC.

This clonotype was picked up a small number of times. The CDR3 DNA sequence: TGTGCCAGCAGGGGCGCAGGGGGGACAGTGTACAGCAATCAGCCCCAGCATTTT. It yields the protein CASRGAGGTVYSNQPQHF. The chain carries TRBV6-1 and TRBJ1-5, with 7 bases identical to TRBD1. This CDR3 contains 18 residues. The V gene's germline CDR1 is MNHNS and CDR2 SASEGT. V lost 6 bases to trimming and J lost 1 base; unmatched junction nucleotides: 15.